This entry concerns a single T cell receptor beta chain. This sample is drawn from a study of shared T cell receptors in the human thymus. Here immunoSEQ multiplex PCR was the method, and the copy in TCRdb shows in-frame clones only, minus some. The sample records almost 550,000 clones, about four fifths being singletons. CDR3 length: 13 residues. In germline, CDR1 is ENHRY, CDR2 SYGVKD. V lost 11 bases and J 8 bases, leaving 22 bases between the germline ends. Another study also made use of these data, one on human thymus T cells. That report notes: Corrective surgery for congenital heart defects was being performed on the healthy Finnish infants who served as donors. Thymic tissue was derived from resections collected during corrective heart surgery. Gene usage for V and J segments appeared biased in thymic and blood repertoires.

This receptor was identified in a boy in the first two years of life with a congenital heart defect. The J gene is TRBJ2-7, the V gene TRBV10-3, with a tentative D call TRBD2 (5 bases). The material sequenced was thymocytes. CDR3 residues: CASTRTLSLQQYF. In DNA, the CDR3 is TGTGCCTCAACCAGGACTCTGAGTTTGCAGCAGTACTTC.